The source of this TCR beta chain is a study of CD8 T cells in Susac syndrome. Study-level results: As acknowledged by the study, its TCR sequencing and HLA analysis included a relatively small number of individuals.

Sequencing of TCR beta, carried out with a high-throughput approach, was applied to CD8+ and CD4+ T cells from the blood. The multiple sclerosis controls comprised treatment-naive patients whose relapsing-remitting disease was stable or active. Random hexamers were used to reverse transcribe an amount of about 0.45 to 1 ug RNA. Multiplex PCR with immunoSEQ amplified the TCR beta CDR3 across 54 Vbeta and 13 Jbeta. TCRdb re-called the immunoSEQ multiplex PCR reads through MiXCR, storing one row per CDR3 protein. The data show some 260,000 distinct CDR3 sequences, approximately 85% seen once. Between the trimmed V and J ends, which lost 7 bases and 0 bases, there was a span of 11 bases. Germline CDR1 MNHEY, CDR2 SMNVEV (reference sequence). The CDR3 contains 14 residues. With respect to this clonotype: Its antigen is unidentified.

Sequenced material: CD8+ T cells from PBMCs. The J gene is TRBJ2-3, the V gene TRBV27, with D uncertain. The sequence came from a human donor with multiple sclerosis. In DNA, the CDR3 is TGTGCCAGCACCGGCAACCCTAGCACAGATACGCAGTATTTT. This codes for CASTGNPSTDTQYF.